This TCR beta chain was retrieved from a study of spatial heterogeneity in lung cancer. Study context: After resection, follow-up PBMC samples were sequenced when available, at a median of approximately 2 years later. Detection consistently yielded more beta chains than alpha chains.

TCRdb passed the 5' RACE reads through MiXCR, listing each CDR3 protein once. The sample shows roughly 72,000 distinct CDR3 sequences, around 8.9% of them seen only once. In its sample, this clonotype was seen many times. Noted time point: blood at routine non-recurrence follow-up after resection. Sequencing of whole RNA from tumor, nontumor lung or frozen PBMC involved no sorting. Germline CDR1 and CDR2: LGHDT and YNNKEL (reference sequence). V lost 4 bases, J lost 9 bases, and 10 bases stayed unmatched. The CDR3 has 16 amino acids. V usage is TRBV3-1 and J usage is TRBJ2-1, with TRBD2 identical over 12 bases. Source: PBMCs, taken at follow-up. This sequence was found in a female donor with early-stage non-small cell lung cancer. The CDR3 sequence is CASSPHGLAGNVEQFF. The CDR3 DNA reads as TGTGCCAGCAGCCCCCATGGACTAGCGGGAAACGTTGAGCAGTTCTTC.